This T cell receptor (beta chain) was identified in a study of blood T cell repertoires in COVID-19. The overall study: Specimens from acute and convalescent COVID-19 originated in the United States, Italy and Spain. In each case, the material was cDNA or gDNA derived from T cells, B-cell-depleted T cells, or PBMCs.

Assay used: immunoSEQ multiplex PCR; TCRdb lists only in-frame clones, some missing. Seen here are approximately 400,000 clones, 88% observed once, and the top ten hold roughly 1.2%. Germline V gives CDR1 SGHDT, CDR2 YYEEEE. V lost 4 bases and J 0 bases, leaving 10 bases between the germline ends. The CDR3 totals 14 residues. This chain joins TRBV5-6 and TRBJ1-2; D unresolved. Sample: PBMCs or T cells enriched from blood (not recorded which). The source of this sequence is a woman aged 18-29 years who had recovered from COVID-19. The CDR3, as DNA: TGTGCCAGCAGCCTACGTATAGCTAACTATGGCTACACCTTC. This sequence encodes CASSLRIANYGYTF. The variable domain in full, with the rest retrieved from reference TRBV5-6 and TRBJ1-2, is DAGVTQSPTHLIKTRGQQVTLRCSPKSGHDTVSWYQQALGQGPQFIFQYYEEEERQRGNFPDRFSGHQFPNYSSELNVNALLLGDSALYLCASSLRIANYGYTFGSGTRLTVV.